Below are 2 T cell receptor beta chains sequenced from a single sample in a study of cytotoxic CD8 clonotypes in ibrutinib-treated CLL. TCRdb's table, derived via immunoSEQ multiplex PCR, lists solely in-frame clones and lacks some. The sample holds about 120,000 clones; about 58% are singletons and the top ten take more than 35%. The sample in question was PBMCs, obtained after 24 months of ibrutinib treatment. The receptors shown here come from a human donor with chronic lymphocytic leukemia.

The chain has TRBV5-1 and TRBJ2-7; 9 positions agree with TRBD2. Germline values: CDR1 SGHRS, CDR2 YFSETQ. The length of the CDR3 is 15 residues. V lost 3 bases and J lost 2; bases outside the gene matches: 6. CDR3 in amino acids: CASSSGLATTYEQYF. In DNA, the CDR3 is TGCGCCAGCAGCTCCGGACTAGCGACTACCTACGAGCAGTACTTC.

This clone was recorded once. V gene TRBV19 combines with J gene TRBJ2-7; D might be TRBD1 or TRBD2, each matching 5 bases. Germline loops: CDR1 LNHDA, CDR2 SQIVND (reference sequence). This CDR3 is 15 amino acids long. Trimming removed 4 bases at V and 3 bases at J, with 16 bases between. In nucleotides, the CDR3 is TGTGCCAGTAGTAGAGATTCCAGGGCGGGCTACGAGCAGTACTTC. Translating it yields CASSRDSRAGYEQYF.